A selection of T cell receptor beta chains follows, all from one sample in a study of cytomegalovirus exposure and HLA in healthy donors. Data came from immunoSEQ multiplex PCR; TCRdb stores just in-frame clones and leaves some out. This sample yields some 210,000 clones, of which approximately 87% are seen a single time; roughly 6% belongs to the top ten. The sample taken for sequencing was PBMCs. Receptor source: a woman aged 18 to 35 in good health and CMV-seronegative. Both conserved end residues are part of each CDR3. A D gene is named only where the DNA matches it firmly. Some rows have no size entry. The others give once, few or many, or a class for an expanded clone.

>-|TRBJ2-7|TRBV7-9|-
CASGDISYEQYF
TGTGCCAGCGGTGACATATCCTACGAGCAGTACTTC
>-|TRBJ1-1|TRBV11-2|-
CASSILQGTEAFF
TGTGCCAGCAGCATACTACAGGGCACTGAAGCTTTCTTT
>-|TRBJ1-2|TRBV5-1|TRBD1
CASSPGTGGGNYGYTF
TGCGCCAGCAGCCCGGGGACAGGCGGAGGGAACTATGGCTACACCTTC
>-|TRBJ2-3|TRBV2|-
CASSANRADTDTQYF
TGTGCCAGCAGTGCTAACAGGGCAGACACAGATACGCAGTATTTT
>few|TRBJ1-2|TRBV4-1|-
CASSHPGLGEGYTF
TGCGCCAGCAGCCACCCGGGACTTGGTGAAGGCTACACCTTC
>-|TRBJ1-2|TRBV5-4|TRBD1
CASSDQGVAYGYTF
TGTGCCAGCAGCGACCAGGGGGTCGCTTATGGCTACACCTTC
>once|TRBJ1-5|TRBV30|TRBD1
CAWTPQGVIEPQHF
TGTGCCTGGACTCCACAGGGGGTCATCGAGCCCCAGCATTTT
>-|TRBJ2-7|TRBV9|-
CASSPSSYEQYF
TGTGCCAGCAGCCCCAGCTCCTACGAGCAGTACTTC
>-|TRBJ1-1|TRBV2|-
CASSENAPHEAFF
TGTGCCAGCAGTGAGAACGCCCCACACGAAGCTTTCTTT
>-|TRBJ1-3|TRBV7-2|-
CASSPILVGQGRSGNTIYF
TGTGCCAGCAGCCCGATCCTAGTGGGGCAGGGCCGGTCAGGAAACACCATATATTTT
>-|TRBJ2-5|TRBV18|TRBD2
CASSPRAGGAQYQETQYF
TGTGCCAGCTCACCACGCGCCGGGGGGGCCCAGTATCAAGAGACCCAGTACTTC
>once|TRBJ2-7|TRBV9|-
CASSVASGEYEQYF
TGTGCCAGCAGCGTAGCGTCAGGGGAATACGAGCAGTACTTC
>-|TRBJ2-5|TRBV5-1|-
CASSLISGSRETQYF
TGCGCCAGCAGCCTAATTTCAGGGTCTCGAGAGACCCAGTACTTC
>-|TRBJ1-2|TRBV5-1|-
CASSRGGGDYGYTF
TGCGCCAGCAGCCGAGGGGGTGGGGACTATGGCTACACCTTC
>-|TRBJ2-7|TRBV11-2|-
CASSLAIQAYEQYF
TGTGCCAGCAGCTTAGCCATACAGGCCTACGAGCAGTACTTC
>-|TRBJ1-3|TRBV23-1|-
CASLPSGSLRNTIYF
TGCGCCAGCCTTCCCTCGGGAAGTCTGAGAAACACCATATATTTT
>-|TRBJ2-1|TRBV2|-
CASTQRSNEQFF
TGTGCCAGCACCCAGCGGTCCAATGAGCAGTTCTTC
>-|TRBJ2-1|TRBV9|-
CASSVEGGTYNEQFF
TGTGCCAGCAGCGTAGAAGGGGGAACCTACAATGAGCAGTTCTTC
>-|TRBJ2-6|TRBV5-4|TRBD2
CASSLIQRETGANVLTF
TGTGCCAGCAGCTTGATCCAGCGGGAGACTGGGGCCAACGTCCTGACTTTC
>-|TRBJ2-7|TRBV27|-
CASSLGAGIAYEQYF
TGTGCCAGCAGTTTAGGGGCAGGGATCGCCTACGAGCAGTACTTC
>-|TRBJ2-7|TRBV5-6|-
CASSSWDGRVPAYEQYF
TGTGCCAGCAGCTCATGGGACGGGCGGGTTCCCGCCTACGAGCAGTACTTC
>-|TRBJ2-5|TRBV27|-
CASSERGTGNQETQYF
TGTGCCAGCAGTGAGCGGGGGACAGGGAATCAAGAGACCCAGTACTTC
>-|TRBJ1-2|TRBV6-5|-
CASSRDPGYGYTF
TGTGCCAGCAGCCGGGACCCGGGTTATGGCTACACCTTC
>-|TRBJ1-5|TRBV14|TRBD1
CASSPRQGEGQPQHF
TGTGCCAGCAGCCCTAGACAGGGGGAAGGTCAGCCCCAGCATTTT
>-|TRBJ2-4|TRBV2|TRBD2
CASGSQTGRVLRTSGGAIQYF
TGTGCCAGCGGGTCCCAGACAGGGAGGGTTTTACGGACTAGCGGGGGGGCCATTCAGTACTTC
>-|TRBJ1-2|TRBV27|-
CASSLYGDFWNGYTF
TGTGCCAGCAGTTTATACGGGGATTTCTGGAATGGCTACACCTTC
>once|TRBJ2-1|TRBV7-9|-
CASSLGHPRAYNEQFF
TGTGCCAGCAGCTTAGGACACCCTCGGGCCTACAATGAGCAGTTCTTC
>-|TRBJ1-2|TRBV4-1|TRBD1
CASSQGQGENYGYTF
TGCGCCAGCAGCCAAGGACAGGGCGAGAACTATGGCTACACCTTC
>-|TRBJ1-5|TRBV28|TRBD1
CASSRISGGSQPQHF
TGTGCCAGCAGTCGTATATCAGGGGGCAGTCAGCCCCAGCATTTT
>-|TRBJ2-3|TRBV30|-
CAWDKGTPSTDTQYF
TGTGCCTGGGACAAAGGGACTCCTAGCACAGATACGCAGTATTTT
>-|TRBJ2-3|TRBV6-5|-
CASSYSSVTGDTQYF
TGTGCCAGCAGTTACTCGAGCGTGACCGGAGATACGCAGTATTTT
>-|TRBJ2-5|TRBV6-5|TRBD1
CASGTGQETQYF
TGTGCCAGCGGGACAGGGCAAGAGACCCAGTACTTC
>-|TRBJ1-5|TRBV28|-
CASSLWNQPQHF
TGTGCCAGCAGTTTATGGAATCAGCCCCAGCATTTT
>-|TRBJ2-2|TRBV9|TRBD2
CASSIGTSPNTGELFF
TGTGCCAGCAGCATTGGGACTAGCCCGAACACCGGGGAGCTGTTTTTT
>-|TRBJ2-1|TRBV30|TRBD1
CAWGQGVAYNEQFF
TGTGCCTGGGGACAGGGTGTCGCCTACAATGAGCAGTTCTTC
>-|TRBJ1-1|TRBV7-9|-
CASSPGTRIQMNTEAFF
TGTGCCAGCAGCCCCGGAACCCGAATACAAATGAACACTGAAGCTTTCTTT
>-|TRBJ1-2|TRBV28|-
CASSLGRVWGYTF
TGTGCCAGCAGTTTAGGCAGGGTTTGGGGCTACACCTTC
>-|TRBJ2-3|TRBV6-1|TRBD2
CASSSTSGITDTQYF
TGTGCCAGCAGCTCAACTAGCGGGATCACAGATACGCAGTATTTT
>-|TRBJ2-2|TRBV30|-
CAWRQGLGTGELFF
TGTGCCTGGAGACAGGGTCTGGGCACCGGGGAGCTGTTTTTT